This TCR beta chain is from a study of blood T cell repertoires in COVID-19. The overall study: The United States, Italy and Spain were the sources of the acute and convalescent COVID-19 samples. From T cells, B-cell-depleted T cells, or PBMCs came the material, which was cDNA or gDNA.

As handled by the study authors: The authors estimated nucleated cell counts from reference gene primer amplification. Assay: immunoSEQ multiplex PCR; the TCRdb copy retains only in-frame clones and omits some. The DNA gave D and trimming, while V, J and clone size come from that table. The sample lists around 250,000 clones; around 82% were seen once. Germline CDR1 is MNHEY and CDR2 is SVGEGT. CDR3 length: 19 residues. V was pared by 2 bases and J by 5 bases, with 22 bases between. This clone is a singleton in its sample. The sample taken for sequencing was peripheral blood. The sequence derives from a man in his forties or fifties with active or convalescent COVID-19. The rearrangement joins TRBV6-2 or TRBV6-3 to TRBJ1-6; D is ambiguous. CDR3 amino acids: CASSYPSDSPGINNSPLHF. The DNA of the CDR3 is TGTGCCAGCAGTTACCCATCGGACTCGCCGGGAATAAATAATTCACCCCTCCACTTT.